Listed below are T cell receptor beta chains from one sample, sequenced in a study of cytomegalovirus exposure and HLA in healthy donors. Sequenced by immunoSEQ multiplex PCR; TCRdb stores in-frame clones only, minus some. Seen here are 150,000 to 200,000 clones, about four fifths observed once, and the top ten hold 0.25% to 0.3%. Specimen: PBMCs. The receptors stem from a boy between 10 and 17 years old in good health and CMV-seronegative. Each CDR3 is given with its conserved first and last residue.

>TRBV28
CASSQLAGGPHTDTQYF
>TRBV4-2
CASSQERSQRDKVGELFF
>TRBV19
CASSIQGGSLADEQYF
>TRBV5-1
CASSVTGGDSGYTF
>TRBV5-1
CASSLAFRIAGLAGGPNEQFF
>TRBV14
CASSQVRIPDRYNEQFF
>TRBV2
CASSSDRGLYEQYF
>TRBV19
CASSIARGANSPLHF
>TRBV28
CASRWTGTLYGYTF
>TRBV19
CASTQGVSGNTIYF
>TRBV30
CAWSVNTEAFF
>TRBV27
CASSFSRGDYGYTF
>TRBV5-1
CASSLGDSYGYTF
>TRBV30
CAWSGRSISTEAFF
>TRBV19
CASSEYATDYGYTF
>TRBV29-1
CSVDFPRSYNEQFF
>TRBV18
CASSPRTGEAYEQYF
>TRBV5-6
CASSLLAGGDEQYF
>TRBV10-3
CAISESSYTDTQYF
>TRBV7-9
CASSSTGQSNSPLHF
>TRBV10-2
CASSELDRIEETQYF
>TRBV7-9
CASSYGTGGSNYGYTF
>TRBV9
CASSGGGSWNEQYF
>TRBV7-9
CASSSEVNYGYTF
>TRBV5-4
CASSPKRQTNSYNSPLHF
>TRBV2
CASTSTPVESSLF
>TRBV13
CASSLGEGMNTEAFF
>TRBV5-5
CASSFSGTETQYF
>TRBV6-5
CASSYGLAGGNEQFF
>TRBV10-3
CAISESRGPNEQFF
>TRBV6-1
CASSDLFNSPLHF
>TRBV18
CASSPGHDSNQPQHF
>TRBV4-3
CASSQERVLLRVDEGYTF
>TRBV6-1
CASRQGARQPQHF
>TRBV7-9
CASSSITDTQYF
>TRBV5-1
CASGLGGVSTDTQYF
>TRBV4-2
CASSTDYSSYNEQFF
>TRBV29-1
CSVEGRGIYGYTF
>TRBV7-9
CASSWTSGGTNEQFF
>TRBV30
CAWISTGDYNEQFF